Shown below are 30 T cell receptor beta chains from a single sample sequenced in a study of shared clonotypes between healthy human individuals. Repertoires were generated with immunoSEQ multiplex PCR, while TCRdb's copy carries only in-frame clones and drops some. This sample has roughly 1.5 million clones, with nearly 99% found just once. Sequencing input: naive CD4+ T cells sorted from blood. The sample's subset: CD45RA+ positively selected. Receptors were obtained from a man aged 30 to 39 in good health.

The J gene is TRBJ2-7, the V gene TRBV28, with 9 bases fitting TRBD1. This CDR3 region has 16 residues. The V gene's germline CDR1 is MDHEN and CDR2 SYDVKM. V dropped 5 bases and J dropped 5; count of bases not matched to a gene: 13. The CDR3 sequence: CASSLPPGQGVHEQYF. DNA of the CDR3: TGTGCCAGCAGTCTGCCCCCGGGACAGGGAGTTCACGAGCAGTACTTC.

The rearrangement links TRBV10-1 to TRBJ2-7, with TRBD2 identical over 11 bases. CDR1 and CDR2 from the germline V gene are WNHNN and SYGVQD (reference sequence). The V gene end was trimmed by 4 bases and the J gene end by 2 bases; junction bases not matched to a gene: 7. The length of the CDR3 is 16 residues. The CDR3 protein is CASSGLAGGSPYEQYF. CDR3 bases: TGCGCCAGCAGTGGATTAGCGGGAGGGTCCCCCTACGAGCAGTACTTC.

V and J are TRBV15 and TRBJ2-7; tentative D call: TRBD2 (5 bases). Trimming removed 1 base at V and 5 bases at J, with 15 bases between. This CDR3 spans 15 amino acids. Germline loops: CDR1 LNHNV, CDR2 YYDKDF (reference sequence). This chain's CDR3 is CATSRGTPGVDEQYF. CDR3 nucleotides: TGTGCCACCAGCAGAGGGACTCCTGGGGTCGACGAGCAGTACTTC. Full variable domain (rest looked up from reference TRBV15 and TRBJ2-7): DAMVIQNPRYQVTQFGKPVTLSCSQTLNHNVMYWYQQKSSQAPKLLFHYYDKDFNNEADTPDNFQSRRPNTSFCFLDIRSPGLGDTAMYLCATSRGTPGVDEQYFGPGTRLTVT.

This sequence joins TRBV9 and TRBJ2-3; no reliable D call. This CDR3 region has 14 residues. The ends were cut back, 0 bases at V and 2 bases at J, with 7 bases in the middle. Germline CDR1 SGDLS, CDR2 YYNGEE. CDR3 sequence: CASSVVSTTDTQYF. The CDR3 nucleotides are TGTGCCAGCAGCGTAGTTTCTACCACAGATACGCAGTATTTT.

The chain has TRBV7-2 and TRBJ1-1, with D possibly TRBD1 on 6 matching bases. The germline V gene encodes CDR1 SGHTA and CDR2 FQGNSA. This CDR3 region has 15 residues. Between the trimmed V and J ends, which lost 5 bases and 4 bases, there was a span of 17 bases. CDR3: CASSRLPGGRTEAFF. The CDR3 coding sequence is TGTGCCAGCAGCCGTCTCCCCGGGGGCCGCACTGAAGCTTTCTTT.

The rearrangement uses TRBV27 and TRBJ2-1, with TRBD1 identical over 7 bases. Losses at the gene ends were 4 bases for V and 4 bases for J; bases not matched to a gene: 4. The CDR3 extends over 14 amino acids. CDR1 and CDR2 (germline): MNHEY, SMNVEV (reference sequence). The CDR3 is CASSSTGWYNEQFF. For the CDR3, the DNA is TGTGCCAGCAGTTCGACAGGGTGGTACAATGAGCAGTTCTTC.

V and J are TRBV7-9 and TRBJ1-2; no clear D gene. Per germline, CDR1 SEHNR and CDR2 FQNEAQ (reference sequence). The ends were cut back, 2 bases at V and 8 bases at J, with 15 bases in the middle. The CDR3 sequence is 14 residues long. For the CDR3, the DNA is TGTGCCAGCAGCTTATCCCCCCGGGCAGAAGGCTACACCTTC. This encodes CASSLSPRAEGYTF.

Concerning this clone: Other DNA sequences in this specimen translate into the identical CDR3. V usage is TRBV14 and J usage is TRBJ2-3, with 11 nucleotides matching TRBD2. The V segment lost 4 bases and the J segment 4 bases; nucleotides outside the gene matches: 4. The CDR3 has 15 residues. From germline, CDR1 is SGHDN and CDR2 FVKESK. CDR3 residues: CASSRTSGSADTQYF. CDR3 sequence (DNA): TGTGCCAGCAGCCGTACTAGCGGGAGCGCAGATACGCAGTATTTT.

The J gene is TRBJ1-1, the V gene TRBV28; D possibly corresponds to TRBD1 (5 bases). Germline loops: CDR1 MDHEN, CDR2 SYDVKM. The CDR3 is made up of 12 amino acids. Trimming left V 5 bases short and J 10 bases short, with 14 bases between. The CDR3 protein is CASSPLGERAFF. DNA of the CDR3: TGTGCCAGCAGTCCACTAGGGGAGAGAGCTTTCTTT.

The chain employs TRBV10-1 and TRBJ2-1; the D gene is possibly TRBD2 (5 bases). Germline CDR1 and CDR2: WNHNN and SYGVQD (reference sequence). This CDR3 spans 13 amino acids. Trimming shortened V by 5 bases and J by 1 base, and 6 bases separated the two germline ends. CDR3 sequence reads: CASSPGSYNEQFF. The DNA of the CDR3 is TGCGCCAGCAGTCCGGGGTCCTACAATGAGCAGTTCTTC.

The genes are TRBV5-1 and TRBJ2-3, with D tentatively TRBD2 (6 bases). The germline CDR1 and CDR2 sequences are SGHRS and YFSETQ. Trimming took off 4 bases at V and 6 bases at J, with 18 bases between the two ends. This CDR3 is 15 amino acids long. In DNA, the CDR3 is TGCGCCAGCAGCCCGTACTTCAGCGGAGGGGATACGCAGTATTTT. It yields the protein CASSPYFSGGDTQYF.

This clone was recorded only once. V is TRBV11-2 and J is TRBJ1-4, with 10 bases aligning to TRBD1. CDR3 length: 14 residues. The V and J ends lost 5 bases and 7 bases, in that order; junction bases with no gene match: 4. The germline V gene encodes CDR1 SGHAT and CDR2 FQNNGV. CDR3 residues: CASSLTGGGEKLFF. CDR3 DNA: TGTGCCAGCAGCCTGACAGGGGGCGGTGAAAAACTGTTTTTT.

The chain employs TRBV6-6 and TRBJ2-3; D uncertain. The germline gives CDR1 MNHNY, CDR2 SVGAGI (reference sequence). CDR3 length equals 14 residues. Between the trimmed V and J ends, which lost 0 bases and 4 bases, there was a span of 8 bases. Written as DNA, the CDR3 is TGTGCCAGCAGTTACTCCGAAGGAGCAGATACGCAGTATTTT. Translating gives CASSYSEGADTQYF.

The chain is built from TRBV30 and TRBJ2-7, with 12 bases lining up with TRBD2. The CDR3 is 15 amino acids. After removal of 4 bases from V and 2 bases from J, the junction contained 6 bases not matched to a gene. Germline V gives CDR1 GTSNPN, CDR2 SVGIG (reference sequence). This chain's CDR3 is CAWKRTSGKAYEQYF. The CDR3 DNA sequence: TGTGCCTGGAAACGGACTAGCGGGAAAGCCTACGAGCAGTACTTC.

Regarding this clone: The sample holds other DNA sequences that translate to the same CDR3. The rearrangement uses TRBV9 and TRBJ2-3, with TRBD2 as a possible D gene (5 bases). The CDR3 consists of 15 residues. Trimming removed 1 base at V and 2 bases at J, with 11 bases between. The germline gives CDR1 SGDLS, CDR2 YYNGEE. The CDR3 nucleotides are TGTGCCAGCAGCGTACGGGGATCCCCCACAGATACGCAGTATTTT. Its translation: CASSVRGSPTDTQYF.

This chain links TRBV9 with TRBJ2-7; D is ambiguous. The ends were cut back, 1 base at V and 5 bases at J, with 16 bases in the middle. The CDR3 length is 15 residues. CDR1 is SGDLS and CDR2 is YYNGEE in the germline V gene. CDR3: CASSVSPEQGNEQYF. The CDR3 coding sequence is TGTGCCAGCAGCGTATCACCGGAGCAAGGGAACGAGCAGTACTTC.

The chain joins TRBV14 to TRBJ1-3; D call uncertain. V was cut by 0 bases and J by 0 bases, with 9 bases left in between. The CDR3 is made up of 16 amino acids. From germline, CDR1 is SGHDN and CDR2 FVKESK. CDR3 loop: CASSQDLPGSGNTIYF. CDR3 coding DNA: TGTGCCAGCAGCCAAGATCTTCCGGGCTCTGGAAACACCATATATTTT. Drawing the rest from reference TRBV14 and TRBJ1-3, the complete variable domain is EAGVTQFPSHSVIEKGQTVTLRCDPISGHDNLYWYRRVMGKEIKFLLHFVKESKQDESGMPNNRFLAERTGGTYSTLKVQPAELEDSGVYFCASSQDLPGSGNTIYFGEGSWLTVV.

This chain joins TRBV29-1 and TRBJ1-3; D uncertain. The CDR3 has 14 amino acids. Trimming removed 4 bases from V and 0 bases from J, with 10 bases in between. Germline values: CDR1 SQVTM, CDR2 ANQGSEA. The CDR3 region has the DNA TGCAGCGTTGGACCGACAAGCTCTGGAAACACCATATATTTT. This sequence encodes CSVGPTSSGNTIYF.

V gene TRBV9 combines with J gene TRBJ2-6, with a possible D match to TRBD1 (5 bases). The CDR3 is made up of 19 amino acids. The V gene's germline CDR1 is SGDLS and CDR2 YYNGEE. Trimming pared 0 bases from V and 2 bases from J, leaving 18 bases between. CDR3 DNA sequence: TGTGCCAGCAGCGTAGGCCTTTTTGGGGCAGGGACTGGGGCCAACGTCCTGACTTTC. Residues: CASSVGLFGAGTGANVLTF.

The chain combines TRBV5-4 with TRBJ1-4; 7 positions agree with TRBD1. The germline gives CDR1 SGHNT, CDR2 YYREEE (reference sequence). The CDR3 has 14 amino acids. Trimming at V came to 1 base and at J to 8 bases, leaving 5 bases not matched to a gene. This CDR3 reads CASSLSGGEEKLFF. The CDR3 DNA follows: TGTGCCAGCAGCTTGTCAGGGGGAGAGGAAAAACTGTTTTTT.

This clone is a singleton in its sample. The CDR3 protein is CASSSGLAGGPDTQYF. In DNA, the CDR3 is TGTGCCAGCAGCTCGGGACTAGCGGGAGGCCCAGATACGCAGTATTTT. V and J are TRBV7-8 and TRBJ2-3, with 15 bases lining up with TRBD2. V shed 4 bases and J 4 bases; nucleotides not matched to a gene: 3. The CDR3 totals 16 residues. Per germline, CDR1 SGHVS and CDR2 FQNEAQ.

The chain couples TRBV19 to TRBJ1-5; no reliable D call. Per the germline V gene, CDR1 is LNHDA and CDR2 is SQIVND (reference sequence). The CDR3 contains 16 residues. V was clipped by 3 bases and J by 0 bases, with 12 bases between them. CDR3 loop: CASSIPGDFSNQPQHF. CDR3 nucleotide sequence: TGTGCCAGTAGTATTCCTGGGGATTTTAGCAATCAGCCCCAGCATTTT.

This clone showed up just once. The chain carries TRBV29-1 and TRBJ2-7; D is possibly TRBD2 (6 bases). V lost 8 bases to trimming and J lost 6 bases, with 23 bases between them. The CDR3 length is 14 residues. Germline values: CDR1 SQVTM, CDR2 ANQGSEA. DNA for the CDR3: TGCAGCACAAGGGCTAGCGTCACTTCCGGCGAGCAGTACTTC. Translating it yields CSTRASVTSGEQYF.

The chain is built from TRBV7-2 and TRBJ2-7, with D uncertain. Between the trimmed V and J ends, which lost 1 base and 2 bases, there was a span of 6 bases. There are 13 residues in the CDR3. Germline V gives CDR1 SGHTA, CDR2 FQGNSA. In DNA form, the CDR3 reads TGTGCCAGCAGCTTAGAACTTCCCTACGAGCAGTACTTC. Amino acid sequence: CASSLELPYEQYF.

The table lists this clone with a count of one. The genes are TRBV5-1 and TRBJ2-1, with D perhaps TRBD1 (6 bases). CDR1 and CDR2 (germline): SGHRS, YFSETQ. The CDR3 sequence is 17 residues long. V dropped 0 bases and J dropped 4 bases, with 17 bases sitting between them. CDR3 coding DNA: TGCGCCAGCAGCTTGGTGGGGGCCCAACTAGGTTACAATGAGCAGTTCTTC. Protein product: CASSLVGAQLGYNEQFF.

The V call is TRBV9, the J call TRBJ2-1, with no clear D. CDR3 length: 12 residues. V was trimmed by 4 bases and J by 2 bases, leaving 4 bases between them. CDR1 is SGDLS and CDR2 is YYNGEE in the germline V gene. CDR3 protein: CASSPPYNEQFF. The DNA of the CDR3 is TGTGCCAGCAGCCCCCCCTACAATGAGCAGTTCTTC.

This chain joins TRBV7-2 and TRBJ2-2; D is undetermined. The length of the CDR3 is 15 residues. V was clipped by 2 bases and J by 4 bases, with 11 bases between them. Germline assignment: CDR1 SGHTA and CDR2 FQGNSA. CDR3 nucleotides: TGTGCCAGCAGCTTAAACAGCGTATTCACCGGGGAGCTGTTTTTT. It is translated as CASSLNSVFTGELFF.

J is TRBJ2-7 and V is TRBV9; TRBD2 matches 9 bases. Trimming removed 0 bases from V and 0 bases from J; junction bases left unmatched: 4. CDR3 size: 16 residues. CDR1 is SGDLS, CDR2 YYNGEE, per germline. CDR3 nucleotide sequence: TGTGCCAGCAGCGTAGCTCCTAGCGGGACCTCCTACGAGCAGTACTTC. Protein product: CASSVAPSGTSYEQYF.

J is TRBJ2-3 and V is TRBV5-1, with a weak D call TRBD1 (7 bases). The germline CDR1 and CDR2 sequences are SGHRS and YFSETQ. Trimming left V 4 bases short and J 4 bases short, with 13 bases between. This CDR3 is built from 14 residues. The DNA for the CDR3 is TGCGCCAGCAGCCACCAGGGGGGAGCAGATACGCAGTATTTT. Translating it yields CASSHQGGADTQYF.

The chain joins TRBV2 to TRBJ2-7; D is tentatively TRBD1 or TRBD2 (5 bases each). Per germline, CDR1 SNHLY and CDR2 FYNNEI. The CDR3 spans 14 residues. V was pared by 0 bases and J by 3 bases, with 9 bases between. The CDR3 region has the DNA TGTGCCAGCAGTGAAGCTGGGACGTACTACGAGCAGTACTTC. It yields the protein CASSEAGTYYEQYF.